The 6 T cell receptor beta chains presented below share a single source sample, sequenced in a study of post-analysis software for immune sequencing data. Study outcomes and limitations: Among 5 or 6 TRBV segments more frequent in patients than controls were TRBV5-6, TRBV5-1 and TRBV20-1.

Each TCR beta cDNA library carried unique molecular identifiers. A single record per CDR3 protein comes from TCRdb applying MiXCR to the PCR reads. Of 650,000 to 850,000 distinct CDR3 sequences listed, approximately 57% are singletons. These receptors' antigens are unknown. Sequenced input: blood. These receptors originate from a girl aged 5-17 years with multiple sclerosis.

The genes are TRBV5-1 and TRBJ2-5, with 7 positions matching TRBD2. The J call may be incorrect, as the DNA end agrees better with TRBJ2-7. In germline, CDR1 is SGHRS, CDR2 YFSETQ. This CDR3 is built from 14 residues. In DNA, the CDR3 is TGCGCCAGCAGCCCTATGGCCACTAGCGTCGAGCAGTACTTC. Its translation is CASSPMATSVEQYF.

This chain joins TRBV7-2 and TRBJ1-1, with D tentatively TRBD1 (6 bases). The CDR3 length is 16 residues. V lost 5 bases to trimming and J lost 4 bases, with 20 bases between them. CDR1 is SGHTA and CDR2 is FQGNSA in the germline V gene. The DNA for the CDR3 is TGTGCCAGCAGCGCAATCGCCCGGGGGGCGTCCACTGAAGCTTTCTTT. Its translation: CASSAIARGASTEAFF.

The chain is built from TRBV25-1 and TRBJ2-7; TRBD1 is a possible D gene (5 bases). Germline values: CDR1 MGHDK, CDR2 SYGVNS. This CDR3 region has 15 residues. The ends were cut back, 3 bases at V and 3 bases at J, with 15 bases in the middle. The CDR3: CASSEGGAGYYEQYF. The DNA of the CDR3 is TGTGCCAGCAGTGAGGGTGGGGCAGGGTACTACGAGCAGTACTTC.

This clonotype has more than one count but fewer than ten. The CDR3 sequence: CASSPLGAETQYF. DNA of the CDR3: TGTGCCAGCAGCCCGCTAGGGGCGGAGACCCAGTACTTC. The genes are TRBV11-1 and TRBJ2-5, with D maybe TRBD1 (5 bases). The ends were cut back, 5 bases at V and 5 bases at J, with 12 bases in the middle. The CDR3 totals 13 residues. Germline-derived CDR1 and CDR2 are SGHAT and FQDESV (reference sequence). Variable domain in full (rest from reference TRBV11-1 and TRBJ2-5): EAEVAQSPRYKITEKSQAVAFWCDPISGHATLYWYRQILGQGPELLVQFQDESVVDDSQLPKDRFSAERLKGVDSTLKIQPAELGDSAMYLCASSPLGAETQYFGPGTRLLVL.

This clonotype was recorded a few times. This chain links TRBV29-1 with TRBJ2-7; D may correspond to TRBD1 or TRBD2 (5 bases each). The J call could be wrong; TRBJ2-5 is a better fit for the DNA end. The CDR3 length is 12 residues. The germline V gene has CDR1 SQVTM and CDR2 ANQGSEA. The CDR3 spells CSVVLGEETQYF. The CDR3 DNA reads as TGCAGCGTTGTACTGGGGGAAGAGACCCAGTACTTC.

This clonotype showed up just a few times. V and J are TRBV7-9 and TRBJ1-5, with no clear D. The germline CDR1 and CDR2 sequences are SEHNR and FQNEAQ (reference sequence). This CDR3 comprises 15 residues. V was cut by 4 bases and J by 1 base, with 11 bases left in between. The CDR3 nucleotides are TGTGCCAGCAGCTCGGACCCCGGAAGCAATCAGCCCCAGCATTTT. Translated: CASSSDPGSNQPQHF. Supplemented by reference TRBV7-9 and TRBJ1-5, the full variable domain reads DTGVSQNPRHKITKRGQNVTFRCDPISEHNRLYWYRQTLGQGPEFLTYFQNEAQLEKSRLLSDRFSAERPKGSFSTLEIQRTEQGDSAMYLCASSSDPGSNQPQHFGDGTRLSIL.